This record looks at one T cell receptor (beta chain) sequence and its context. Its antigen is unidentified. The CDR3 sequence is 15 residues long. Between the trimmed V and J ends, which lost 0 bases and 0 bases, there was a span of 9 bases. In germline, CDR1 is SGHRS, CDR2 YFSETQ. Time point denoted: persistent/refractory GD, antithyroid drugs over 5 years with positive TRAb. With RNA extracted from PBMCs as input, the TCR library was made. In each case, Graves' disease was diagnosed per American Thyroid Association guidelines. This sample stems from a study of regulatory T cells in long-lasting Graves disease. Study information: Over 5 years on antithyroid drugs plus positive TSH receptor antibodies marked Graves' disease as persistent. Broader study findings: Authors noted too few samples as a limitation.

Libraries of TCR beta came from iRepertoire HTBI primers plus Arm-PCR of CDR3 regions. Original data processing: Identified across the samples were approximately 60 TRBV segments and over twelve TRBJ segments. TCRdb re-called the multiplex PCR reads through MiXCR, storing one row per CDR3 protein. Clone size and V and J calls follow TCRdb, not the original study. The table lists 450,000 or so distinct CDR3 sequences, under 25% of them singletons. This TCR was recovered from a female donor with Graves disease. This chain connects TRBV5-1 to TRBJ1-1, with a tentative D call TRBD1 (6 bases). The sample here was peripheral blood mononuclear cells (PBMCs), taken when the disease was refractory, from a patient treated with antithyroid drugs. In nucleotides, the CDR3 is TGCGCCAGCAGCTTGGACGGGACAATGAACACTGAAGCTTTCTTT. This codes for CASSLDGTMNTEAFF.